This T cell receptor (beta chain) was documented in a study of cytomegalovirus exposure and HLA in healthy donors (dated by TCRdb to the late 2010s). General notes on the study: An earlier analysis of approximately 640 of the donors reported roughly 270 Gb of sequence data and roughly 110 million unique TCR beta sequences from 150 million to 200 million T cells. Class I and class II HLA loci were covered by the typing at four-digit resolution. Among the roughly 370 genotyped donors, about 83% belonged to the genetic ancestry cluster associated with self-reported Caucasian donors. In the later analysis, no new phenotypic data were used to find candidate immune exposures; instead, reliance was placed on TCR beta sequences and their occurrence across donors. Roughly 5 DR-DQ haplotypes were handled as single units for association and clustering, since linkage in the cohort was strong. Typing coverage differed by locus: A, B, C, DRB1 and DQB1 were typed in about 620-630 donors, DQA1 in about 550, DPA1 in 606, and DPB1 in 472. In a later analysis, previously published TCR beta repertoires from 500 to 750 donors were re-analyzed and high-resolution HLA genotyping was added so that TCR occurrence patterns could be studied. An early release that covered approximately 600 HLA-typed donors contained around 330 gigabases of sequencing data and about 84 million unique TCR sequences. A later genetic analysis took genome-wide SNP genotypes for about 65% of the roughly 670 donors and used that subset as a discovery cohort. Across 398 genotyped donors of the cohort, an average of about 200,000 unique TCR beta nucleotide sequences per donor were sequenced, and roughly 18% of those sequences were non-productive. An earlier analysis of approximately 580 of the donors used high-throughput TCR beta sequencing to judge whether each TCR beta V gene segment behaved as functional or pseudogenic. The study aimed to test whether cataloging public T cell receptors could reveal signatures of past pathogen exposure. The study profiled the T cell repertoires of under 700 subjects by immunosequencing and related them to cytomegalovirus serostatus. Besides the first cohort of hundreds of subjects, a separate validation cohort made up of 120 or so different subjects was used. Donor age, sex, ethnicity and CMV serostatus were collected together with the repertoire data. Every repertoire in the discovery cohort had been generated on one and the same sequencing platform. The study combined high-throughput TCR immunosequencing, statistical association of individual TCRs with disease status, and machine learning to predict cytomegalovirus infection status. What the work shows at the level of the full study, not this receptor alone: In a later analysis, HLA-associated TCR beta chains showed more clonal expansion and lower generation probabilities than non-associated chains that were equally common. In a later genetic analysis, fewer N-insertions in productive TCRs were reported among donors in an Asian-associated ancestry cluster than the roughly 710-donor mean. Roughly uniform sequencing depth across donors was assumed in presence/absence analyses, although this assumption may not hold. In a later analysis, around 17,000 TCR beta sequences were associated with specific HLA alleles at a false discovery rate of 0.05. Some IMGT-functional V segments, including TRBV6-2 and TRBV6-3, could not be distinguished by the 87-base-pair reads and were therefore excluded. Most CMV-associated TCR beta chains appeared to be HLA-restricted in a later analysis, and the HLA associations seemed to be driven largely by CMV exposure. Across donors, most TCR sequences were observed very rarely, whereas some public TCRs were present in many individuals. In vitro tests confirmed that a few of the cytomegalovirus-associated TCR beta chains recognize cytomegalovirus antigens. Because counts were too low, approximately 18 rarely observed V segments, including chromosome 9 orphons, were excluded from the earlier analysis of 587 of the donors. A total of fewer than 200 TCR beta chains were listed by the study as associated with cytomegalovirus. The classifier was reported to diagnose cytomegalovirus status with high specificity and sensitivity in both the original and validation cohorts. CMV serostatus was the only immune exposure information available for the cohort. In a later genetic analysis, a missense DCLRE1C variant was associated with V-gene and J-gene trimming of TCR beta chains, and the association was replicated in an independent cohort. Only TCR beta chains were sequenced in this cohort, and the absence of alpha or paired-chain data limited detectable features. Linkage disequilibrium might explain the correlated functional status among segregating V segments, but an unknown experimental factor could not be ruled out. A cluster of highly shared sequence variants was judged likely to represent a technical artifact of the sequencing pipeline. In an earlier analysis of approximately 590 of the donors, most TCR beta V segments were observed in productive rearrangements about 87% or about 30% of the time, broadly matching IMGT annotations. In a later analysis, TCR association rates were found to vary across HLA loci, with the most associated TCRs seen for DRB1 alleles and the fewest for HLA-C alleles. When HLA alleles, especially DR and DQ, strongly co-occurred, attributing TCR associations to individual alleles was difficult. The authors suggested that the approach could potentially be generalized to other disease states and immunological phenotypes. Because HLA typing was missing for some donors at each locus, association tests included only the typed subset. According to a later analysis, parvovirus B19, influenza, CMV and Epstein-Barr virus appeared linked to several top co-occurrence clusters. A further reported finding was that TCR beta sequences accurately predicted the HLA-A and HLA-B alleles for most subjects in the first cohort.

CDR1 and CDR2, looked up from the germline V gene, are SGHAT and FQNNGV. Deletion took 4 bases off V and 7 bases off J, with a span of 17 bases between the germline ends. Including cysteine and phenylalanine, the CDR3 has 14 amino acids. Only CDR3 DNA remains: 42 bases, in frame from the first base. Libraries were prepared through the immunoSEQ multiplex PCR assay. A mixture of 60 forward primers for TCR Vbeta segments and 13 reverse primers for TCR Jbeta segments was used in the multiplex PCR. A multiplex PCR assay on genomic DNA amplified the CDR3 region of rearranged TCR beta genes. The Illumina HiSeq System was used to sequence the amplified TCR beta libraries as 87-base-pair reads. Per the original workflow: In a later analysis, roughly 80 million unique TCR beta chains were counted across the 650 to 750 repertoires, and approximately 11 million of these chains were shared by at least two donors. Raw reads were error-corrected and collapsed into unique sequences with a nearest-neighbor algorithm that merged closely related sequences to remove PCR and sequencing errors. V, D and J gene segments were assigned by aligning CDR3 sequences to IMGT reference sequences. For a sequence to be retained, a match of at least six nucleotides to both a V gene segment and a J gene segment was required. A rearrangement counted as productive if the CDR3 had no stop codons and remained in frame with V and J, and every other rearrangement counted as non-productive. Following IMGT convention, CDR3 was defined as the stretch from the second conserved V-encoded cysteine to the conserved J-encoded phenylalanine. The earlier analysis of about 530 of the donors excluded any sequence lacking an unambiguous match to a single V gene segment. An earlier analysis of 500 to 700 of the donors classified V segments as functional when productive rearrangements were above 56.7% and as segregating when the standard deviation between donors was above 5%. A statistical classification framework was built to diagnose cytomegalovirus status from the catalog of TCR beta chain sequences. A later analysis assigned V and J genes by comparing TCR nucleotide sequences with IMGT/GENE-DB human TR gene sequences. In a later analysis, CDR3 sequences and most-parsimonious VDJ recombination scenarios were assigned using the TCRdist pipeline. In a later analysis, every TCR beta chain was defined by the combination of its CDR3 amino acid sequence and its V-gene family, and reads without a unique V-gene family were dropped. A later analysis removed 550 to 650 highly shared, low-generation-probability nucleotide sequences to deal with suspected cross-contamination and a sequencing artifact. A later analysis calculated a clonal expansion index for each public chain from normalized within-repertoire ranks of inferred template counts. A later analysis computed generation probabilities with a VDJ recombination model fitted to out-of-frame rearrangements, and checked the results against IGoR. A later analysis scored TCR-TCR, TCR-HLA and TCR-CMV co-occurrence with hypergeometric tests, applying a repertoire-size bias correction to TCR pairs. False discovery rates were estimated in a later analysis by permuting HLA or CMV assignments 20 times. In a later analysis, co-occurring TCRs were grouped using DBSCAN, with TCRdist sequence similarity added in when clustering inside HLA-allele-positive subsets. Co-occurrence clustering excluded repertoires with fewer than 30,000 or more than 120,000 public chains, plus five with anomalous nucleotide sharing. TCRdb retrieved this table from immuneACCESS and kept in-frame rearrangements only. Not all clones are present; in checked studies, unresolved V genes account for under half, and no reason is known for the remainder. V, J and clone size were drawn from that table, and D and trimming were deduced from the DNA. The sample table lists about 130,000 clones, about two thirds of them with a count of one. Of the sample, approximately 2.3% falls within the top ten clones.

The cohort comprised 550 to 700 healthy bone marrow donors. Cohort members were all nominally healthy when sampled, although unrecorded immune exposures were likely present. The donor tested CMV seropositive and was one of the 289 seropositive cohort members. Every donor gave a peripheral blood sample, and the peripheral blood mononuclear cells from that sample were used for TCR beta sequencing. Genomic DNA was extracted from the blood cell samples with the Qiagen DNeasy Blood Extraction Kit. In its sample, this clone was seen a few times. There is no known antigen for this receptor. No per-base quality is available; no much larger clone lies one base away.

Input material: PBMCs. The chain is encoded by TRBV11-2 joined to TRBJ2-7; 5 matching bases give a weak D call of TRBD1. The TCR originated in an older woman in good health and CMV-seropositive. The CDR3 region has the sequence CASSWGFSAREQYF. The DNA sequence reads TGTGCCAGCAGCTGGGGCTTTTCAGCCCGGGAGCAGTACTTC.